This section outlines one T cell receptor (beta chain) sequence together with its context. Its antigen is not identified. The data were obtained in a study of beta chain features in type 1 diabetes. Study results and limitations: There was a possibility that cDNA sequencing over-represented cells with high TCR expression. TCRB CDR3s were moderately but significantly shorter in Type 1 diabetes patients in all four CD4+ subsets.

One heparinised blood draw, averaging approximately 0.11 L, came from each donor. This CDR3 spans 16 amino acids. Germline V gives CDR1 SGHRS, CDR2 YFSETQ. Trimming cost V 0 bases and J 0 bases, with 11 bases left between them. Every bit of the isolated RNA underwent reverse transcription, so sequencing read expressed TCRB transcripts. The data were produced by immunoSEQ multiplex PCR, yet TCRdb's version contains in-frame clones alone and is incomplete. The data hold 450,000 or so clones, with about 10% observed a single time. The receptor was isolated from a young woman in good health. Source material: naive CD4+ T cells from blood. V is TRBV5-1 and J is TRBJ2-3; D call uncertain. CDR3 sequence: CASSLGAQPSTDTQYF. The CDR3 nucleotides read TGCGCCAGCAGCTTGGGGGCTCAGCCTAGCACAGATACGCAGTATTTT.